Reported below is one T cell receptor beta chain. Its antigen remains unknown. The CDR3 consists of 15 residues. V shed 2 bases and J 5 bases; nucleotides not matched to a gene: 6. Germline lookup yields CDR1 MNHEY and CDR2 SVGAGI. MiXCR was run by TCRdb on the 5' RACE reads, yielding one entry per CDR3 protein. The sample holds some 590,000 distinct CDR3 sequences, more than 9% seen once. The source of the sample is a study of identical twins. Study-wide results and caveats: Partial confounding of zero-insertion analyses by invariant MAIT and iNKT cells was possible. With abundant cord blood beta clonotypes, insertions were fewer; memory repertoires showed no such pattern.

Another study also made use of these data, one on yellow fever vaccine responses in identical twins. This second study notes: Reportedly, twins' vaccine T cell responses looked partly convergent and partly personalized.

This sequence joins TRBV6-5 and TRBJ2-7; 10 positions match TRBD1. The receptor was isolated from a woman between 18 and 29 years old in good health. Sample: PBMCs. The CDR3 is CASSYRDRGPDEQYF. CDR3 DNA: TGTGCCAGCAGTTACAGGGACAGGGGACCGGACGAGCAGTACTTC.